The sequence of this TCR beta chain was determined in a study of identical twins. Unmatched junction bases numbered 5, after V lost 6 bases and J lost 7 bases. Germline CDR1 reads MNHEY; CDR2 reads SVGAGI. The CDR3 contains 12 residues. Unique molecular identifiers were present on the cDNA, which also gained a universal primer site by template switching. TCRdb processed the 5' RACE reads anew with MiXCR; each CDR3 protein has one entry. The sample has 700,000 or so distinct CDR3 sequences, less than 10% seen once. Of note for this clonotype: As yet, its antigen is unknown.

Broader study findings: Models predicted less out-of-frame TCR alpha sharing in monozygotic twins than was found. Out-of-frame alpha sequences shared between twins exhibited an excess of low generation probability.

Healthy Caucasians were all of the donors. These data were likewise used in another study, on yellow fever vaccine responses in identical twins.

V gene TRBV6-5 combines with J gene TRBJ2-7; 8 nucleotides agree with TRBD1. The receptor's source is a woman aged 18-29 years in good health. Sequencing input: PBMCs. The CDR3 DNA is TGTGCCAGCAGCCGACAGGGGTCGGAGCAGTACTTC. Its translation: CASSRQGSEQYF.